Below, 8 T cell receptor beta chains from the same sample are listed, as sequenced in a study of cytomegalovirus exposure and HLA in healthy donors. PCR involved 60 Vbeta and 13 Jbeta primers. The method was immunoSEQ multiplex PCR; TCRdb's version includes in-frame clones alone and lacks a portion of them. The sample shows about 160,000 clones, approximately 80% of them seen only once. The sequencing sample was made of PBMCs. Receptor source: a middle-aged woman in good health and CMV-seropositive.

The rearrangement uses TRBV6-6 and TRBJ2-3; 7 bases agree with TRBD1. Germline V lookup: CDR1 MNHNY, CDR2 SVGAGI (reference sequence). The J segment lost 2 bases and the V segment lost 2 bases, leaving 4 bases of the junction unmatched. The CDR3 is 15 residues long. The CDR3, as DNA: TGTGCCAGCAGTTACAGGGGGCCGATCACAGATACGCAGTATTTT. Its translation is CASSYRGPITDTQYF.

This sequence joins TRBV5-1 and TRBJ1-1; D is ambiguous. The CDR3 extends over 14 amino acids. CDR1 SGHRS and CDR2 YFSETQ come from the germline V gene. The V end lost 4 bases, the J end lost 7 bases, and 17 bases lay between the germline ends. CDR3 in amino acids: CASSPRPLAGEAFF. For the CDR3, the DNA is TGCGCCAGCAGCCCCAGACCCCTGGCAGGTGAAGCTTTCTTT.

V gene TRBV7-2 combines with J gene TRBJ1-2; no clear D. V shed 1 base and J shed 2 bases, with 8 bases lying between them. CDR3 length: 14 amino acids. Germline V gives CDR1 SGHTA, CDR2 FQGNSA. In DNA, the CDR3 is TGTGCCAGCAGCTTAGAGGGAGAGAACTATGGCTACACCTTC. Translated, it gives CASSLEGENYGYTF.

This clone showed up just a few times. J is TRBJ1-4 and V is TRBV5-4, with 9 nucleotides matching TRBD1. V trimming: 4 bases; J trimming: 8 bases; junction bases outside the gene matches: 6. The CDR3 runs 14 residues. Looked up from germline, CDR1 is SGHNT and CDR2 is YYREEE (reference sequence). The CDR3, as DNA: TGTGCCAGCAGCCCAGGGGACAGGGCAGAAAAACTGTTTTTT. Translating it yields CASSPGDRAEKLFF. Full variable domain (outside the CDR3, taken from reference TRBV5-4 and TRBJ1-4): ETGVTQSPTHLIKTRGQQVTLRCSSQSGHNTVSWYQQALGQGPQFIFQYYREEENGRGNFPPRFSGLQFPNYSSELNVNALELDDSALYLCASSPGDRAEKLFFGSGTQLSVL.

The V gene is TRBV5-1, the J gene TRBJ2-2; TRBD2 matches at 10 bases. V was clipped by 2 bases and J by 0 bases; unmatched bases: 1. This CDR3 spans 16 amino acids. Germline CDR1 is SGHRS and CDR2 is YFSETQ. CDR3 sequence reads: CASSFSGGSNTGELFF. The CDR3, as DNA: TGCGCCAGCAGCTTTAGCGGGGGGTCGAACACCGGGGAGCTGTTTTTT.

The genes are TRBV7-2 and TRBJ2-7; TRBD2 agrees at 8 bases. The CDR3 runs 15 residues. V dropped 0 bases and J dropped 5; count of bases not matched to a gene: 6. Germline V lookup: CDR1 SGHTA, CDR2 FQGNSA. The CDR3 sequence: CASSLAGLVVNEQYF. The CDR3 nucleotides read TGTGCCAGCAGCTTAGCGGGACTAGTCGTCAACGAGCAGTACTTC.

The CDR3 nucleotides read TGTGCCAGCCTTAGCTCCTATAATTCACCCCTCCACTTT. Translation gives CASLSSYNSPLHF. V gene TRBV7-2 combines with J gene TRBJ1-6; D remains ambiguous. Trimming pared 8 bases from V and 0 bases from J, leaving 5 bases between. Germline V gene lookup returns CDR1 SGHTA and CDR2 FQGNSA. The CDR3 is 13 residues long.

CDR3: CASSLQTGSGETQYF. The CDR3 DNA sequence: TGTGCCAGCAGTTTGCAGACAGGGTCGGGGGAGACCCAGTACTTC. The chain recombines TRBV28 with TRBJ2-5; 7 bases agree with TRBD1. The germline V gene encodes CDR1 MDHEN and CDR2 SYDVKM. V gave up 3 bases and J gave up 5 bases; unmatched junction bases: 9. The CDR3 loop spans 15 amino acids.